Listed below are T cell receptor beta chains from one sample, sequenced in a study of shared clonotypes between healthy human individuals. TCRdb's copy holds only in-frame clones and misses some; the assay was immunoSEQ multiplex PCR. This table has under 1,100,000 clones, 75% to 80% appearing once. The sequencing sample was made of memory CD4+ T cells from PBMCs. These receptors all come from a man between 18 and 35 years old in good health. Some clones in this sample may be carry-over from other donors' samples. Both conserved end residues are part of each CDR3. Each record gives: J gene, clone size, D gene, V gene, CDR3 DNA, CDR3 protein. The D gene is left open where the match is weak. The size entry is marked missing in some rows and otherwise reads once, few, many or a size class.

j_gene: TRBJ2-7
abundance: many
d_gene: .
v_gene: TRBV28
CDR3nt: TGTGCCAGCAGTTTAGCCACAGCCCAGTGGGAGCAGTACTTC
CDR3aa: CASSLATAQWEQYF

j_gene: TRBJ2-5
abundance: .
d_gene: .
v_gene: TRBV18
CDR3nt: TGTGCCAGCTCACTGGACAGAAAAGAGACCCAGTACTTC
CDR3aa: CASSLDRKETQYF

j_gene: TRBJ2-4
abundance: .
d_gene: .
v_gene: TRBV7-8
CDR3nt: TGTGCCAGCAGCTTGGGGCTAGCCAAAAACATTCAGTACTTC
CDR3aa: CASSLGLAKNIQYF

j_gene: TRBJ1-4
abundance: .
d_gene: .
v_gene: TRBV27
CDR3nt: TGTGCCAGCAGACCCCTCGCCCTGGCAACTAATGAAAAACTGTTTTTT
CDR3aa: CASRPLALATNEKLFF

j_gene: TRBJ1-5
abundance: .
d_gene: .
v_gene: TRBV19
CDR3nt: TGTGCCTCCGCGGCGGGGGGCGGGAGCAATCAGCCCCAGCATTTT
CDR3aa: CASAAGGGSNQPQHF

j_gene: TRBJ2-3
abundance: .
d_gene: .
v_gene: TRBV28
CDR3nt: TGTGCCAGCAGTCTATCTACGTCGGATACGCAGTATTTT
CDR3aa: CASSLSTSDTQYF

j_gene: TRBJ2-7
abundance: .
d_gene: TRBD2
v_gene: TRBV11-2
CDR3nt: TGTGCCAGCAGCCCTGGGGTCGGGAGGGCCTACGAGCAGTACTTC
CDR3aa: CASSPGVGRAYEQYF

j_gene: TRBJ2-4
abundance: .
d_gene: TRBD2
v_gene: TRBV28
CDR3nt: TGTGCCAGCAGTTTACCCGGGACTAGCACTAAAAACATTCAGTACTTC
CDR3aa: CASSLPGTSTKNIQYF

j_gene: TRBJ2-2
abundance: .
d_gene: .
v_gene: TRBV12-2
CDR3nt: TGTGCAAGTCGCCGGCCGGGACTAGCGGGAAACACCGGGGAGCTGTTTTTT
CDR3aa: CASRRPGLAGNTGELFF

j_gene: TRBJ2-1
abundance: .
d_gene: .
v_gene: TRBV7-9
CDR3nt: TGTGCCAGCAGCGCGGGACAGACCAATGAGCAGTTCTTC
CDR3aa: CASSAGQTNEQFF

j_gene: TRBJ1-1
abundance: .
d_gene: TRBD1
v_gene: TRBV7-2
CDR3nt: TGTGCCAGCAGCACACAGGGGGCGCTTCACACTGAAGCTTTCTTT
CDR3aa: CASSTQGALHTEAFF

j_gene: TRBJ1-4
abundance: .
d_gene: TRBD1
v_gene: TRBV6-6
CDR3nt: TGTGCCAGCAGCCAGGGGGCTATAGGCGAAAAACTGTTTTTT
CDR3aa: CASSQGAIGEKLFF

j_gene: TRBJ1-5
abundance: .
d_gene: .
v_gene: TRBV19
CDR3nt: TGTGCCAGTAGTATAGTTAGCAGGAGAAATAGCAATCAGCCCCAGCATTTT
CDR3aa: CASSIVSRRNSNQPQHF

j_gene: TRBJ1-1
abundance: .
d_gene: .
v_gene: TRBV10-3
CDR3nt: TGTGCCATCAGTGACGGAAGTCGAGGAACCTCCACTGAAGCTTTCTTT
CDR3aa: CAISDGSRGTSTEAFF

j_gene: TRBJ1-2
abundance: .
d_gene: .
v_gene: TRBV18
CDR3nt: TGTGCCAGCTCACCTCGGGAGGGGTATGGCTACACCTTC
CDR3aa: CASSPREGYGYTF

j_gene: TRBJ1-3
abundance: .
d_gene: TRBD1
v_gene: TRBV28
CDR3nt: TGTGCCAGCACTAGAGGACAGGGGGAAGGCACCATATATTTT
CDR3aa: CASTRGQGEGTIYF

j_gene: TRBJ2-1
abundance: .
d_gene: .
v_gene: TRBV5-1
CDR3nt: TGCGCCAGCAGCTCCTATGCCGCGCCTGAGCAGTTCTTC
CDR3aa: CASSSYAAPEQFF